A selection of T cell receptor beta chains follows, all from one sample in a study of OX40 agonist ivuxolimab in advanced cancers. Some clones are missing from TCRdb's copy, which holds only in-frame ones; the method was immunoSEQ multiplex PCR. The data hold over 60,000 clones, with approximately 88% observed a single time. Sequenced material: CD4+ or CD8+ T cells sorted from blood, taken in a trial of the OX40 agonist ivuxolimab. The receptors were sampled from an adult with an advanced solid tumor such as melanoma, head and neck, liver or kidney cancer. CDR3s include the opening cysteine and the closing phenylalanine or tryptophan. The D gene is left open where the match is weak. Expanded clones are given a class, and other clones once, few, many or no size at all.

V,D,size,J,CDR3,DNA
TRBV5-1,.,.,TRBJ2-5,CASSLAFDNQETQYF,TGCGCCAGCAGCTTGGCATTTGACAATCAAGAGACCCAGTACTTC
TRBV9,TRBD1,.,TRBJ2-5,CASSVAWDRGRGETQYF,TGTGCCAGCAGCGTAGCCTGGGACAGGGGGCGCGGTGAGACCCAGTACTTC
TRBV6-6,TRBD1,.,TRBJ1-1,CASSGQGGNTEAFF,TGTGCCAGCAGTGGACAGGGGGGGAACACTGAAGCTTTCTTT
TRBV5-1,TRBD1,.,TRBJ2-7,CASSFLSGGGYEQYF,TGCGCCAGCAGCTTCCTCTCAGGGGGCGGGTACGAGCAGTACTTC
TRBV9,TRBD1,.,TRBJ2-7,CASSPQVGQGEQYF,TGTGCCAGCAGCCCTCAGGTCGGACAGGGCGAGCAGTACTTC
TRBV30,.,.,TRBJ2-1,CAWSPQGNEQFF,TGTGCCTGGAGCCCACAGGGCAATGAGCAGTTCTTC
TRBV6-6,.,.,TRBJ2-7,CASSGAYVSYEQYF,TGTGCCAGCTCAGGGGCCTACGTCTCCTACGAGCAGTACTTC
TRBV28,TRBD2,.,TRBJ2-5,CASSSPTSGQETQYF,TGTGCCAGCAGTTCGCCGACTAGCGGCCAAGAGACCCAGTACTTC
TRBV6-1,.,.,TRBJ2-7,CANPDRAGIYEQYF,TGTGCCAACCCGGACCGAGCCGGAATATACGAGCAGTACTTC
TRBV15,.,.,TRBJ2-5,CATSSPGQWETQYF,TGTGCCACCAGCAGCCCTGGTCAGTGGGAGACCCAGTACTTC
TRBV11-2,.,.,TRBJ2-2,CASSLTAPNTGELFF,TGTGCCAGCAGCTTAACAGCTCCGAACACCGGGGAGCTGTTTTTT
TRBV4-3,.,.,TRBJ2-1,CASTSSEGDGGRQEFHEQFF,TGCGCCAGCACCTCGAGCGAGGGGGACGGAGGGAGACAGGAGTTCCATGAGCAGTTCTTC
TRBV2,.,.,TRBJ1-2,CASSGALHGYTF,TGTGCCAGCAGTGGGGCCCTCCATGGCTACACCTTC
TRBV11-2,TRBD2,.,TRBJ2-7,CASSFSRTSGSASYEQYF,TGTGCCAGCAGCTTTTCTCGGACTAGCGGGAGTGCCTCCTACGAGCAGTACTTC
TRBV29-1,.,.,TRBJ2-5,CSVGEAGLYQETQYF,TGCAGCGTTGGTGAGGCAGGGCTGTACCAAGAGACCCAGTACTTC
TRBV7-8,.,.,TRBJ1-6,CASSFDMALNSPLHF,TGTGCCAGCAGCTTCGACATGGCTTTGAATTCACCCCTCCACTTT
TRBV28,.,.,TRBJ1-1,CASKTYTEAFF,TGTGCCAGCAAAACATACACTGAAGCTTTCTTT
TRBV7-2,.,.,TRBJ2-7,CASSPTPGRSYEQYF,TGTGCCAGCAGCCCCACCCCGGGGCGGAGCTACGAGCAGTACTTC
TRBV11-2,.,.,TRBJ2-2,CASSRSAGVVGELFF,TGTGCCAGCAGCAGAAGTGCAGGGGTTGTCGGGGAGCTGTTTTTT
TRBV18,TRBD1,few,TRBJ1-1,CASSTGGTEAFF,TGTGCCAGCTCGACAGGGGGCACTGAAGCTTTCTTT
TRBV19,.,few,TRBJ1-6,CASSVLKDSPLHF,TGTGCCAGTAGTGTCCTTAAGGATTCACCCCTCCACTTT
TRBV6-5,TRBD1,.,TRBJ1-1,CASSSTGGGNTEAFF,TGTGCCAGCAGCTCGACAGGGGGCGGCAACACTGAAGCTTTCTTT
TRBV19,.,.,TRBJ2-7,CASGGASGRFHEQYF,TGTGCCAGTGGGGGGGCGTCCGGAAGGTTCCACGAGCAGTACTTC
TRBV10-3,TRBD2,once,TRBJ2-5,CASSGLAGVGETQYF,TGTGCCTCCTCCGGACTAGCGGGGGTTGGAGAGACCCAGTACTTC
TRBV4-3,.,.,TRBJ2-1,CASSQDRRKQFF,TGCGCCAGCAGCCAAGACAGACGGAAGCAGTTCTTC
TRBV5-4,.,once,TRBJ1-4,CASSSGGGVEKLFF,TGTGCCAGCAGCTCGGGGGGGGGAGTTGAAAAACTGTTTTTT
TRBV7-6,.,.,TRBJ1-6,CASSPTPGALRNSPLHF,TGTGCCAGCAGCCCAACCCCAGGGGCCCTCCGAAATTCACCCCTCCACTTT
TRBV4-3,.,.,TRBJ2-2,CASSQDTLVAGELFF,TGCGCCAGCAGCCAAGATACACTAGTGGCCGGGGAGCTGTTTTTT
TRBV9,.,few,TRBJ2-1,CASSVGGAGEQFF,TGTGCCAGCAGCGTAGGTGGGGCGGGTGAGCAGTTCTTC
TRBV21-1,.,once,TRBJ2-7,CASSIGGDGSRSSYEQYF,TGTGCCAGCAGCATAGGGGGAGACGGGTCTCGAAGCTCCTACGAGCAGTACTTC
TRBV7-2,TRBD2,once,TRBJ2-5,CASSLVGGQETQYF,TGTGCCAGCAGCTTAGTGGGAGGGCAAGAGACCCAGTACTTC
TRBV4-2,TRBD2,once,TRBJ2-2,CASSLRVSGGTGELFF,TGTGCCAGCAGCCTCCGGGTTAGCGGGGGTACCGGGGAGCTGTTTTTT
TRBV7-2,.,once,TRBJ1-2,CASSPSTATNYGYTF,TGTGCCAGCAGCCCCTCGACAGCCACGAACTATGGCTACACCTTC
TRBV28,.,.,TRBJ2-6,CACGGYSGANVLTF,TGTGCCTGTGGAGGCTACTCTGGGGCCAACGTCCTGACTTTC
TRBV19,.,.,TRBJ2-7,CASSRQGPYEQYF,TGTGCCAGTAGCCGGCAGGGTCCCTACGAGCAGTACTTC
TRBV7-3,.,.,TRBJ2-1,CASSSDPTTYNEQFF,TGTGCCAGCAGCTCCGACCCAACGACCTACAATGAGCAGTTCTTC
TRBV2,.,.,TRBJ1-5,CASRPGWSNQPQHF,TGTGCCAGCAGGCCAGGGTGGAGCAATCAGCCCCAGCATTTT
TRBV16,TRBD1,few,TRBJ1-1,CASSLDRGTNTEAFF,TGTGCCAGCAGCCTGGACAGGGGAACGAACACTGAAGCTTTCTTT
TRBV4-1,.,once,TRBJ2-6,CASSQITDRMKTGANVLTF,TGCGCCAGCAGCCAAATAACGGACAGAATGAAAACTGGGGCCAACGTCCTGACTTTC
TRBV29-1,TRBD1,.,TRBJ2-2,CSGTGGRNTGELFF,TGCAGCGGCACAGGGGGCAGGAATACCGGGGAGCTGTTTTTT
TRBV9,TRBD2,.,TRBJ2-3,CASSVGLAGGAGRTDTQYF,TGTGCCAGCAGCGTCGGGCTGGCGGGGGGGGCCGGGCGCACAGATACGCAGTATTTT
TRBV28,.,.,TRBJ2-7,CASSLPGTNSYEQYF,TGTGCCAGCAGTTTACCCGGGACAAATTCCTACGAGCAGTACTTC
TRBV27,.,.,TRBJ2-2,CASSLSGGLNTGELFF,TGTGCCAGCAGTTTATCAGGCGGGCTGAACACCGGGGAGCTGTTTTTT
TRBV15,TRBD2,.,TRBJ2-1,CATSRARRTSGSNEQFF,TGTGCCACCAGCAGAGCCCGAAGGACTAGCGGGAGCAATGAGCAGTTCTTC
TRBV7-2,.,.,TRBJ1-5,CASSSSGSGGNQPQHF,TGTGCCAGCAGCTCAAGCGGAAGCGGGGGCAATCAGCCCCAGCATTTT
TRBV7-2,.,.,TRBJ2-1,CASSRPSQNEQFF,TGTGCCAGCAGTCGCCCCTCCCAGAATGAGCAGTTCTTC
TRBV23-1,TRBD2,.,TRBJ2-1,CASSPINPGLAGPLVEQFF,TGCGCCAGCAGCCCAATAAACCCGGGACTAGCGGGACCGTTGGTTGAGCAGTTCTTC
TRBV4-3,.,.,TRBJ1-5,CASSQVVGGNQPQHF,TGCGCCAGCAGCCAAGTTGTCGGGGGCAATCAGCCCCAGCATTTT
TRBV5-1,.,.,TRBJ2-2,CASSQTGIGRESTGELFF,TGCGCCAGCAGCCAGACAGGGATAGGGCGGGAGAGCACCGGGGAGCTGTTTTTT
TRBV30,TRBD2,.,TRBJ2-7,CAWSVGGSKYEQYF,TGTGCCTGGAGTGTCGGCGGGAGTAAGTACGAGCAGTACTTC
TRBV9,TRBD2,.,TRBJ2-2,CASSLIAGGNTGELFF,TGTGCCAGCAGCTTAATAGCGGGGGGGAACACCGGGGAGCTGTTTTTT
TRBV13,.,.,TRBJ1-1,CASSLKELREAFF,TGTGCCAGCAGCTTAAAAGAGCTGCGGGAAGCTTTCTTT
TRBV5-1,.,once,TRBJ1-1,CASSSGSTEAFF,TGCGCCAGCAGCTCCGGGAGCACTGAAGCTTTCTTT
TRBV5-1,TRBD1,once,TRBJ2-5,CASSSGQGQETQYF,TGCGCCAGCAGCTCCGGACAGGGGCAAGAGACCCAGTACTTC